The 3 T cell receptor beta chains below were found in one sample sequenced in a study of blood T cell repertoires in COVID-19. Profiled with immunoSEQ multiplex PCR; TCRdb holds only in-frame clones, not every one. The sample consists of some 330,000 clones, 92% of them appearing once. Sequenced sample: PBMCs or T cells enriched from blood (not recorded which). All receptors derive from a woman aged 30 to 39 who had recovered from COVID-19.

The rearrangement uses TRBV6-5 and TRBJ2-7; TRBD2 is a possible D gene (6 bases). The V gene lost 2 bases and the J gene lost 7 bases, with 6 bases spanning the gap. This CDR3 is 11 amino acids long. CDR1 is MNHEY, CDR2 SVGAGI, per germline. CDR3 sequence (DNA): TGTGCCAGCAGTTACGGGGGGGAGCAGTACTTC. Translating gives CASSYGGEQYF.

V is TRBV11-3 and J is TRBJ2-3, with D perhaps matching TRBD2 (5 bases). This CDR3 contains 16 residues. Trimming left V 1 base short and J 0 bases short, with 11 bases between. Germline V CDR1 and CDR2: SGHNT, YENEEA. Here the CDR3 DNA reads TGTGCCAGCAGCTTAGGGCTAGCATCAAGCACAGATACGCAGTATTTT. Its protein is CASSLGLASSTDTQYF.

The J gene is TRBJ1-2, the V gene TRBV6-5; the match to TRBD1 covers 7 bases. The CDR3 loop spans 13 amino acids. V dropped 5 bases and J dropped 5; count of bases not matched to a gene: 5. CDR1 is MNHEY, CDR2 SVGAGI, per germline. Here the CDR3 DNA reads TGTGCCAGCAGTACCCGGACAGGTTATGGCTACACCTTC. Its translation is CASSTRTGYGYTF.